The next 28 T cell receptor beta chains were all read from a single sample in a study of cytomegalovirus exposure and HLA in healthy donors. PCR primers comprised 60 Vbeta and 13 Jbeta primers. TCRdb's copy holds only in-frame clones and misses some; the assay was immunoSEQ multiplex PCR. The repertoire has approximately 190,000 clones, about 83% of them found once; the top ten carry about 6%. The sample consisted of PBMCs. The receptors stem from a woman in her 30s in good health and CMV-seropositive.

This clone was picked up one time. This rearrangement joins TRBV19 to TRBJ2-4; 7 nucleotides agree with TRBD1. V lost 1 base and J lost 6; bases outside the gene matches: 9. Germline V gene data show CDR1 as LNHDA and CDR2 as SQIVND (reference sequence). This CDR3 has 16 residues. This CDR3 is CASSIAEGAQGNIQYF. The CDR3 DNA is TGTGCCAGTAGTATAGCTGAGGGGGCGCAGGGAAACATTCAGTACTTC.

This sequence joins TRBV7-3 and TRBJ1-1; the D gene is possibly TRBD1 (6 bases). The CDR3 extends over 15 amino acids. CDR1 is SGHTA, CDR2 FQGTGA, per germline. The V gene lost 5 bases and the J gene lost 1 base, with 14 bases spanning the gap. The CDR3 DNA is TGTGCCAGCAGCAAGGGGACAAGGGCGAACACTGAAGCTTTCTTT. It specifies CASSKGTRANTEAFF.

This rearrangement joins TRBV5-8 to TRBJ1-2; 9 bases align to TRBD1. Germline-derived CDR1 and CDR2 are SGHTS and YDEGEE. With V trimmed by 4 bases and J by 6 bases, 7 bases remained unmatched. The CDR3 runs to 14 residues. This CDR3 reads CASSTWTGANGYTF. The CDR3 bases are TGTGCCAGCAGCACCTGGACAGGGGCCAATGGCTACACCTTC.

The J gene is TRBJ2-7, the V gene TRBV10-2, with 10 bases lining up with TRBD1. Trimming at V came to 9 bases and at J to 5 bases, leaving 13 bases not matched to a gene. In germline, CDR1 is WSHSY, CDR2 SAAADI. The CDR3 spans 15 residues. The CDR3 loop reads CASTLAGTGVHEQYF. The CDR3 region has the DNA TGCGCCAGTACTCTAGCCGGGACAGGGGTCCACGAGCAGTACTTC.

The V gene is TRBV12-5, the J gene TRBJ2-3; 11 bases are a match to TRBD2. After removal of 6 bases from V and 2 bases from J, the junction contained 13 bases not matched to a gene. The length of the CDR3 is 18 residues. CDR1 is LGHNT and CDR2 is FRNRAP in the germline V gene. In nucleotides, the CDR3 is TGTGCTAGTGGCCCCGGGACTAGCGGAAACCCCAACACAGATACGCAGTATTTT. It encodes CASGPGTSGNPNTDTQYF. The variable domain in full, completed from reference TRBV12-5 and TRBJ2-3, reads DARVTQTPRHKVTEMGQEVTMRCQPILGHNTVFWYRQTMMQGLELLAYFRNRAPLDDSGMPKDRFSAEMPDATLATLKIQPSEPRDSAVYFCASGPGTSGNPNTDTQYFGPGTRLTVL.

V is TRBV5-1 and J is TRBJ2-7, with 7 bases matching TRBD2. J was trimmed by 6 bases and V by 2 bases; bases with no gene match: 5. This CDR3 spans 13 amino acids. The germline V gene encodes CDR1 SGHRS and CDR2 YFSETQ. CDR3 protein: CASSLSGGLEQYF. The CDR3 bases are TGCGCCAGCAGCTTATCGGGAGGCCTCGAGCAGTACTTC. The variable domain in full, completed from reference TRBV5-1 and TRBJ2-7, reads KAGVTQTPRYLIKTRGQQVTLSCSPISGHRSVSWYQQTPGQGLQFLFEYFSETQRNKGNFPGRFSGRQFSNSRSEMNVSTLELGDSALYLCASSLSGGLEQYFGPGTRLTVT.

V usage is TRBV6-6 and J usage is TRBJ1-1; D is undetermined. The V end was cut by 2 bases, the J end by 10 bases, with 8 bases between. This CDR3 region has 11 residues. CDR1 and CDR2 (germline): MNHNY, SVGAGI (reference sequence). The CDR3 DNA is TGTGCCAGCAGTTACCCCTTCCCAGCTTTCTTT. Protein: CASSYPFPAFF.

Written as DNA, the CDR3 is TGTGCCAGCAGCCTGGACAGGGCGAATGGCTACACCTTC. This sequence encodes CASSLDRANGYTF. The chain has TRBV7-9 and TRBJ1-2, with 8 bases aligning to TRBD1. CDR3 size: 13 residues. Germline assignment: CDR1 SEHNR and CDR2 FQNEAQ (reference sequence). V shed 5 bases and J 6 bases; nucleotides not matched to a gene: 5.

In the case of this clone: This sample also contains other DNA sequences that code for the same CDR3. This CDR3 is CASSFGGPGNTIYF. The CDR3 DNA sequence: TGTGCCAGCAGCTTCGGGGGGCCGGGAAACACCATATATTTT. The chain links TRBV7-3 to TRBJ1-3, with a weak D call TRBD1 (6 bases). CDR1 and CDR2 (germline): SGHTA, FQGTGA. The CDR3 has 14 amino acids. The germline V and J ends were trimmed by 3 bases and 4 bases, with 10 bases remaining between them.

The CDR3 DNA sequence: TGTGCCAGTACGAGGGCTAATCAGCCCCAGCATTTT. Translated, it gives CASTRANQPQHF. V gene TRBV19 combines with J gene TRBJ1-5; D gene uncertain. The V end was cut by 7 bases, the J end by 4 bases, with 8 bases between. The CDR3 runs 12 residues. The V gene's germline CDR1 is LNHDA and CDR2 SQIVND (reference sequence).

J is TRBJ1-2 and V is TRBV11-2; TRBD1 is a possible D gene (5 bases). The CDR3 is made up of 14 amino acids. V lost 0 bases, J lost 4 bases, and 9 bases lay in between. The germline V gene encodes CDR1 SGHAT and CDR2 FQNNGV. The CDR3 loop is CASSLDTGTYGYTF. CDR3 coding DNA: TGTGCCAGCAGCTTAGATACAGGAACCTATGGCTACACCTTC.

The J gene is TRBJ1-6, the V gene TRBV6-5, with TRBD1 identical over 7 bases. Trimming took 6 bases from V and 6 from J; bases not matched to a gene: 5. Germline assignment: CDR1 MNHEY and CDR2 SVGAGI. The CDR3 extends over 14 amino acids. This chain's CDR3 is CASRDGTVNSPLHF. The CDR3 bases are TGTGCCAGCAGAGACGGGACAGTTAATTCACCCCTCCACTTT.

The rearrangement joins TRBV6-5 to TRBJ2-1; weak D call: TRBD1 (6 bases). The V and J ends lost 8 bases and 7 bases respectively, with 15 bases between them. Germline CDR1 and CDR2: MNHEY and SVGAGI. The CDR3 consists of 13 residues. The CDR3 spells CASLVQGTNEQFF. As DNA, the CDR3 is TGTGCCAGCCTCGTGCAGGGGACGAATGAGCAGTTCTTC.

The J gene is TRBJ1-1, the V gene TRBV19, with 9 positions matching TRBD1. V gave up 4 bases and J gave up 5 bases; unmatched junction bases: 11. This CDR3 region has 16 residues. Germline assignment: CDR1 LNHDA and CDR2 SQIVND (reference sequence). The CDR3 here is CASSRGTGSSLTEAFF. DNA for the CDR3: TGTGCCAGTAGTAGGGGGACAGGGTCCTCGTTAACTGAAGCTTTCTTT.

The chain combines TRBV4-1 with TRBJ1-1; D gene unclear. CDR3 length equals 14 residues. Germline CDR1 MGHRA, CDR2 YSYEKL. The V gene lost 0 bases and the J gene lost 1 base, with 6 bases spanning the gap. The CDR3 sequence is CASSQETGNTEAFF. DNA of the CDR3: TGCGCCAGCAGCCAAGAGACGGGGAACACTGAAGCTTTCTTT.

The chain joins TRBV19 to TRBJ1-5, with 9 bases matching TRBD1. CDR1 and CDR2 from the germline V gene are LNHDA and SQIVND (reference sequence). The CDR3 length is 13 residues. The ends lost 6 bases at V and 7 bases at J; junction bases unmatched: 4. The CDR3 is CASSETGGQPQHF. For the CDR3, the DNA is TGTGCCAGTAGCGAGACAGGGGGGCAGCCCCAGCATTTT.

This clone has only a few counts. The chain links TRBV5-4 to TRBJ2-7; 16 nucleotides agree with TRBD2. The length of the CDR3 is 16 residues. V trimming: 3 bases; J trimming: 2 bases; junction bases outside the gene matches: 2. Germline V gene sequence: CDR1 SGHNT, CDR2 YYREEE (reference sequence). This CDR3 reads CASSSGLAGGTYEQYF. The DNA for the CDR3 is TGTGCCAGCAGCTCGGGACTAGCGGGAGGGACCTACGAGCAGTACTTC.

The V call is TRBV6-5, the J call TRBJ1-2, with TRBD1 matching over 8 bases. The germline V gene has CDR1 MNHEY and CDR2 SVGAGI. The CDR3 length is 12 residues. The trim removed 7 bases at V and 8 bases at J, leaving 6 bases unmatched. DNA of the CDR3: TGTGCCAGCAAGAGGACAGGGTACGGCTACACCTTC. Translated: CASKRTGYGYTF.

The V call is TRBV5-1, the J call TRBJ1-5; possibly TRBD1 for D (5 bases). This CDR3 contains 17 residues. In germline, CDR1 is SGHRS, CDR2 YFSETQ. Trimming removed 4 bases at V and 7 bases at J, with 24 bases between. CDR3 in amino acids: CASSPGGGSGKRQPQHF. The DNA for the CDR3 is TGCGCCAGCAGCCCTGGGGGAGGCAGTGGGAAAAGACAGCCCCAGCATTTT.

This rearrangement joins TRBV19 to TRBJ2-5; the match to TRBD2 covers 14 bases. The assigned J gene may be wrong: the sequence end matches TRBJ2-7 better. Looked up from germline, CDR1 is LNHDA and CDR2 is SQIVND (reference sequence). The CDR3 runs 13 residues. CDR3: CASLGLAGGEQYF. CDR3 coding DNA: TGTGCCAGCCTTGGACTAGCGGGGGGCGAGCAGTACTTC.

The J gene is TRBJ2-6, the V gene TRBV5-1; a possible D gene is TRBD2 (5 bases). CDR3 length: 16 residues. Trimming shortened V by 2 bases and J by 1 base, and 10 bases separated the two germline ends. From germline, CDR1 is SGHRS and CDR2 YFSETQ. DNA of the CDR3: TGCGCCAGCAGCTTCCCCAGAGGGTCTGGGGCCAACGTCCTGACTTTC. Its protein is CASSFPRGSGANVLTF.

V and J are TRBV5-1 and TRBJ1-5; 7 nucleotides agree with TRBD1. The germline V gene has CDR1 SGHRS and CDR2 YFSETQ. CDR3 length: 14 residues. J lost 0 bases, V lost 4 bases, and 1 base had no gene match. CDR3: CASSTGASNQPQHF. Here the CDR3 DNA reads TGCGCCAGCAGCACAGGGGCTAGCAATCAGCCCCAGCATTTT.

This clone came up a few times. The chain has TRBV4-1 and TRBJ2-1, with 9 bases matching TRBD1. Germline V gene data show CDR1 as MGHRA and CDR2 as YSYEKL. This CDR3 contains 14 residues. The junction had 4 bases not matched to a gene; V was cut back by 3 bases and J by 7 bases. The CDR3 here is CASSHPGQGNEQFF. The DNA for the CDR3 is TGCGCCAGCAGCCACCCGGGACAGGGAAATGAGCAGTTCTTC.

This chain links TRBV19 with TRBJ2-3, with D unclear. Trimming took 3 bases from V and 0 from J, leaving 10 bases between them. Germline V gene sequence: CDR1 LNHDA, CDR2 SQIVND (reference sequence). This CDR3 contains 15 residues. The CDR3 loop reads CASSILTTSTDTQYF. The CDR3 nucleotides read TGTGCCAGTAGTATTCTTACTACTAGCACAGATACGCAGTATTTT. Using reference TRBV19 and TRBJ2-3 for the parts outside the CDR3, the full variable domain is DGGITQSPKYLFRKEGQNVTLSCEQNLNHDAMYWYRQDPGQGLRLIYYSQIVNDFQKGDIAEGYSVSREKKESFPLTVTSAQKNPTAFYLCASSILTTSTDTQYFGPGTRLTVL.

This clone is a singleton in its sample. Here the CDR3 reads CASCDLTGNTDTQYF. In nucleotides, the CDR3 is TGTGCCAGTTGCGACTTGACAGGGAACACAGATACGCAGTATTTT. The J gene is TRBJ2-3, the V gene TRBV19, with 7 bases fitting TRBD1. V shed 8 bases, J shed 2 bases, and the junction held 10 bases outside the gene matches. Germline lookup yields CDR1 LNHDA and CDR2 SQIVND (reference sequence). The length of the CDR3 is 15 residues.

Here the CDR3 reads CASNQQGADEQYF. As DNA, the CDR3 is TGTGCCAGTAACCAACAGGGGGCTGACGAGCAGTACTTC. This rearrangement joins TRBV19 to TRBJ2-7, with 9 bases lining up with TRBD1. This CDR3 has 13 residues. V trimming: 7 bases; J trimming: 5 bases; junction bases outside the gene matches: 6. Per the germline V gene, CDR1 is LNHDA and CDR2 is SQIVND (reference sequence).

This chain connects TRBV28 to TRBJ1-1; the match to TRBD1 covers 10 bases. The J segment lost 4 bases and the V segment lost 3 bases, leaving 20 bases of the junction unmatched. The CDR3 covers 20 residues. Looked up from germline, CDR1 is MDHEN and CDR2 is SYDVKM. The CDR3 DNA reads as TGTGCCAGCAGTTTTCTCGGTTCCCGGGACAGGGGAAAAAGCGCCACTGAAGCTTTCTTT. It specifies CASSFLGSRDRGKSATEAFF.

This clone has just a few counts. This chain links TRBV11-1 with TRBJ1-1, with 7 bases fitting TRBD1. With 5 bases clipped from V and 3 bases from J, the junction kept 9 bases outside the gene matches. This CDR3 is built from 15 residues. Germline V lookup: CDR1 SGHAT, CDR2 FQDESV (reference sequence). The CDR3 reads CASSPRDSSYTEAFF. The DNA for the CDR3 is TGTGCCAGCAGCCCTCGGGACAGCTCCTACACTGAAGCTTTCTTT.